Listed below are T cell receptor beta chains from one sample, sequenced in a study of blood T cell repertoires in COVID-19. Sequencing was performed with immunoSEQ multiplex PCR; in TCRdb, only in-frame clones are kept and a portion is missing. The sample includes approximately 210,000 clones, around four fifths of them seen just once. Material for sequencing was PBMCs or T cells enriched from blood (not recorded which). These receptors came from a man aged 35 to 55 who had recovered from COVID-19. Both conserved end residues are part of each CDR3. The D gene is left open where the match is weak. Expanded clones get a size class; other rows say once, few or many, or leave the size out.

TRBV11-3	TRBJ2-3	.	.	CASSSHRGTDTQYF	TGTGCCAGCAGCTCGCACAGGGGCACAGATACGCAGTATTTT
TRBV7-9	TRBJ2-5	.	.	CASTQRATQETQYF	TGTGCCAGCACCCAGCGGGCTACGCAAGAGACCCAGTACTTC
TRBV10-3	TRBJ1-1	.	once	CAITGGAPNTEAFF	TGTGCCATCACGGGGGGCGCCCCGAACACTGAAGCTTTCTTT
TRBV5-1	TRBJ2-1	.	.	CASSLLAGEFYNEQFF	TGCGCCAGCAGCTTGCTAGCAGGGGAATTTTACAATGAGCAGTTCTTC
TRBV7-2	TRBJ1-2	TRBD1	.	CASSPGQGLGYTF	TGTGCCAGCAGCCCGGGACAGGGGTTAGGCTACACCTTC
TRBV11-2	TRBJ2-7	TRBD1	many	CASSSDRDRSSYEQYF	TGTGCCAGCAGCTCAGACCGGGACAGGAGCTCCTACGAGCAGTACTTC
TRBV7-2	TRBJ1-4	TRBD1	.	CASSYRDRVGQVEKLFF	TGTGCCAGCAGCTACCGGGACAGGGTGGGGCAAGTGGAAAAACTGTTTTTT
TRBV7-9	TRBJ1-5	.	.	CASSRTGDPLHQPQHF	TGTGCCAGCAGCCGCACGGGGGATCCGTTGCATCAGCCCCAGCATTTT
TRBV5-5	TRBJ1-4	.	once	CASSITGSLEKLFF	TGTGCCAGCAGCATTACAGGGAGCCTTGAAAAACTGTTTTTT
TRBV12-3/TRBV12-4	TRBJ1-1	.	.	CASSSNELPEAFF	TGTGCCAGCAGTTCCAACGAGTTACCTGAAGCTTTCTTT
TRBV28	TRBJ2-7	.	.	CASSWGAASPYYEQYF	TGTGCCAGCAGTTGGGGAGCGGCGTCGCCCTACTACGAGCAGTACTTC
TRBV5-4	TRBJ2-5	.	.	CASSFRAPSGETQYF	TGTGCCAGCAGCTTCAGAGCGCCCTCCGGGGAGACCCAGTACTTC
TRBV12-3/TRBV12-4	TRBJ1-1	.	.	CASSFTGRAEAFF	TGTGCCAGCAGTTTTACAGGGCGGGCTGAAGCTTTCTTT
TRBV12-3/TRBV12-4	TRBJ1-1	TRBD1	.	CASRHRTGEAFF	TGTGCCAGCAGGCATAGGACAGGGGAAGCTTTCTTT
TRBV4-1	TRBJ1-6	.	.	CASSQVLGKWEAYNSPLHF	TGCGCCAGCAGCCAAGTGTTGGGGAAATGGGAGGCCTATAATTCACCCCTCCACTTT
TRBV21-1	TRBJ2-1	.	.	CASSKIAGGFDEQFF	TGTGCCAGCAGCAAAATAGCGGGAGGGTTCGATGAGCAGTTCTTC
TRBV6-1	TRBJ2-2	.	.	CASSERQRSGELFF	TGTGCCAGCAGTGAAAGACAGAGATCCGGGGAGCTGTTTTTT
TRBV19	TRBJ2-2	.	.	CASSIRHRTGELFF	TGTGCCAGTAGTATCAGACACAGAACCGGGGAGCTGTTTTTT
TRBV28	TRBJ1-6	.	once	CASSLRVLRSPLHF	TGTGCCAGCAGTTTACGGGTACTCAGATCACCCCTCCACTTT
TRBV9	TRBJ2-7	.	.	CASSVLGRSDYEQYF	TGTGCCAGCAGCGTTTTGGGGAGGTCGGACTACGAGCAGTACTTC
TRBV5-1	TRBJ1-6	.	.	CASSEQSSYNSPLHF	TGCGCCAGCAGCGAACAGAGCTCCTATAATTCACCCCTCCACTTT
TRBV6-5	TRBJ1-2	TRBD1	.	CASRRGPYYGYTF	TGTGCCAGCAGAAGGGGGCCCTACTATGGCTACACCTTC
TRBV28	TRBJ1-2	.	.	CAVHRAYGYTF	TGTGCCGTACACAGGGCCTATGGCTACACCTTC
TRBV27	TRBJ2-1	TRBD2	.	CASSSSGANYNEQFF	TGTGCCAGCAGTTCTAGCGGAGCAAATTACAATGAGCAGTTCTTC
TRBV7-3	TRBJ1-2	TRBD1	.	CASSVTGGDGYTF	TGTGCCAGCAGCGTGACAGGGGGCGATGGCTACACCTTC
TRBV7-2	TRBJ1-1	.	.	CASSLVRGNTEAFF	TGTGCCAGCAGCTTAGTTAGGGGGAACACTGAAGCTTTCTTT
TRBV28	TRBJ1-5	TRBD1	.	CASSLSGQGAEPQHF	TGTGCCAGCAGTTTATCGGGACAGGGGGCAGAGCCCCAGCATTTT
TRBV24-1	TRBJ1-3	TRBD1	.	CATSDARGSGNTIYF	TGTGCCACCAGTGATGCCAGGGGGTCTGGAAACACCATATATTTT
TRBV4-1	TRBJ2-2	.	.	CASSPKLKGTGELFF	TGCGCCAGCAGCCCAAAGTTGAAGGGGACCGGGGAGCTGTTTTTT
TRBV18	TRBJ1-1	TRBD1	.	CASSNRGEWTEAFF	TGTGCCAGCTCGAACAGGGGTGAGTGGACTGAAGCTTTCTTT
TRBV7-3	TRBJ2-3	TRBD2	.	CASSSAGGTQYF	TGTGCCAGCAGCTCCGCGGGAGGCACGCAGTATTTT
TRBV5-1	TRBJ1-2	.	.	CASSMDNRGPGYTF	TGCGCCAGCAGCATGGACAACCGCGGTCCTGGCTACACCTTC
TRBV27	TRBJ1-4	.	.	CASSLGGPPSEKLFF	TGTGCCAGCAGTTTGGGGGGACCCCCCAGTGAAAAACTGTTTTTT
TRBV5-1	TRBJ2-3	.	.	CASSLDWTVFTDTQYF	TGCGCCAGCAGCTTGGATTGGACAGTTTTCACAGATACGCAGTATTTT
TRBV2	TRBJ2-2	.	.	CASGGRGANTGELFF	TGTGCCAGCGGGGGCCGCGGAGCGAACACCGGGGAGCTGTTTTTT
TRBV4-3	TRBJ1-1	.	.	CASSQVQGLNTEAFF	TGCGCCAGCAGCCAAGTCCAGGGATTGAACACTGAAGCTTTCTTT
TRBV27	TRBJ1-5	.	.	CASSLSYRQPQHF	TGTGCCAGCAGTTTATCGTATCGGCAGCCCCAGCATTTT
TRBV27	TRBJ2-7	TRBD2	.	CASRPTRSSGRIPYEQYF	TGTGCCAGCAGACCCACCCGATCTAGCGGGCGAATTCCCTACGAGCAGTACTTC
TRBV3-1/TRBV3-2	TRBJ1-2	TRBD1	.	CASSQGGQGSYGYTF	TGTGCCAGCAGCCAAGGAGGACAGGGGTCGTATGGCTACACCTTC
TRBV15	TRBJ1-1	.	.	CATSRIRDIAFF	TGTGCCACCAGCAGAATCCGGGACATAGCTTTCTTT
TRBV3-1/TRBV3-2	TRBJ1-4	.	.	CASSQLGGLATNEKLFF	TGTGCCAGCAGCCAGCTGGGGGGATTGGCAACTAATGAAAAACTGTTTTTT
TRBV27	TRBJ2-5	.	once	CASSLSRGGGSLETQYF	TGTGCCAGCAGTTTATCCAGGGGCGGTGGGTCCCTCGAGACCCAGTACTTC
TRBV20-1	TRBJ1-5	.	.	CSASSPNQPQHF	TGCAGTGCTAGTTCTCCGAATCAGCCCCAGCATTTT